This T cell receptor beta chain is drawn from a study of T cell repertoires in cytomegalovirus infection. As for the study in general: A matching HLA type, together with CMV infection, was signaled by public TCR beta signatures. General observations from the study: Of the TCR beta families, the public ones yielded a cumulative frequency that identified carriers of CMV plus the relevant HLA. HLA-C-restricted CMV-specific TCR beta clonotypes prevailed in the ex vivo response.

CDR1 SGDLS and CDR2 YYNGEE come from the germline V gene. This CDR3 is built from 15 residues. V dropped 2 bases and J dropped 9; count of bases not matched to a gene: 11. TCRdb re-derived calls from the reads in MiXCR, one entry per CDR3 protein. The data hold 200,000 to 300,000 distinct CDR3 sequences, with 12% to 15% observed a single time. This clonotype has just a few counts. Antigen: not known. The chain combines TRBV9 with TRBJ2-7; 10 bases match TRBD1. This clonotype was obtained from a human donor in good health (CMV status not recorded). Some clones in this sample may be carry-over from other donors' samples. Sequenced input: PBMCs. The CDR3 here is CASSVTGTGERGQYF. The CDR3 nucleotides read TGTGCCAGCAGCGTCACCGGGACAGGGGAACGCGGGCAGTACTTC.